These 5 T cell receptor beta chains came from one sample sequenced in a study of shared clonotypes between healthy human individuals. The repertoire was sequenced with immunoSEQ multiplex PCR; TCRdb's copy has only in-frame clones and lacks some. This table has about 2,500,000 clones, more than 80% appearing once. Sequenced sample: naive CD4+ T cells sorted from blood. Regarding subset: CD45RA+ positively selected. The receptors here all came from a man between 18 and 29 years old in good health.

This clone was seen only a few times. The chain couples TRBV9 to TRBJ1-1, with no clear D. The CDR3 length is 15 residues. Per the germline V gene, CDR1 is SGDLS and CDR2 is YYNGEE. V was pared by 0 bases and J by 1 base, with 10 bases between. CDR3 in amino acids: CASSVEGSKNTEAFF. CDR3 DNA sequence: TGTGCCAGCAGCGTAGAGGGCAGTAAGAACACTGAAGCTTTCTTT.

The sample holds one count of this clone. The same CDR3 can be traced to other DNA sequences in this sample. V is TRBV30 and J is TRBJ2-1; D is undetermined. The V gene's germline CDR1 is GTSNPN and CDR2 SVGIG (reference sequence). V lost 0 bases to trimming and J lost 3 bases, with 6 bases between them. CDR3 length: 13 amino acids. CDR3 sequence: CAWSVGGYNEQFF. Here the CDR3 DNA reads TGTGCCTGGAGTGTGGGCGGCTACAATGAGCAGTTCTTC.

The chain combines TRBV30 with TRBJ2-7; TRBD1 matches at 7 bases. The CDR3 length is 14 residues. V lost 2 bases and J lost 5; bases outside the gene matches: 9. The V gene's germline CDR1 is GTSNPN and CDR2 SVGIG (reference sequence). CDR3 sequence: CAWSPTGIRDEQYF. The CDR3, as DNA: TGTGCCTGGAGTCCGACAGGGATAAGGGACGAGCAGTACTTC.

The chain joins TRBV9 to TRBJ2-3; no clear D. The CDR3 has 15 residues. V was shortened by 0 bases and J by 1 base, with 9 bases between the two germline ends. Germline V lookup: CDR1 SGDLS, CDR2 YYNGEE. In DNA, the CDR3 is TGTGCCAGCAGCGTAGTTAGCCTAGGCACAGATACGCAGTATTTT. Its protein product is CASSVVSLGTDTQYF.

The rearrangement links TRBV6-1 to TRBJ1-2; D is possibly TRBD1 (5 bases). The CDR3 is made up of 13 amino acids. The germline V gene encodes CDR1 MNHNS and CDR2 SASEGT. Trimming shortened V by 0 bases and J by 8 bases, and 10 bases separated the two germline ends. CDR3 protein: CASSEAGGRGYTF. The CDR3 DNA sequence: TGTGCCAGCAGTGAAGCGGGGGGAAGGGGCTACACCTTC.